This TCR beta chain appears in the sequencing data of a study of OX40 agonist ivuxolimab in advanced cancers. Sequenced by immunoSEQ multiplex PCR; TCRdb stores in-frame clones only, minus some. The sample shows roughly 60,000 clones, around 87% of them seen only once. The CDR3 is made up of 14 amino acids. Per germline, CDR1 LGHNA and CDR2 YNFKEQ. Unmatched junction bases numbered 7, after V lost 4 bases and J lost 6 bases. This sequence originates from an adult with an advanced solid tumor such as melanoma, head and neck, liver or kidney cancer. The chain couples TRBV4-2 to TRBJ2-7, with TRBD1 matching over 9 bases. This specimen consisted of CD4+ or CD8+ T cells sorted from blood, obtained in a trial of the OX40 agonist ivuxolimab. The CDR3 sequence is CASSPRTGEGEQYF. CDR3 nucleotide sequence: TGTGCCAGCAGCCCCCGGACAGGGGAAGGCGAGCAGTACTTC.